This T cell receptor beta chain is drawn from a study of T cells in localized non-small cell lung cancer. Libraries were prepared by immunoSEQ multiplex PCR; TCRdb keeps only in-frame clonotypes and omits some of them. In the table there are about 55,000 clones, roughly 84% of which are singletons. Overall study results and limits: The study linked higher blood T cell density to longer overall survival. Adjacent lung held a median approximately 57 of the top 100 tumor clones.

Trimming took 5 bases from V and 5 from J, leaving 7 bases between them. The CDR3 has 13 residues. Germline V gene data show CDR1 as SGHTA and CDR2 as FQGTGA. Details on this clone: Its antigen is as yet unknown.

This clonotype originated in a man aged 40 to 69 with stage III lung adenocarcinoma. The chain is built from TRBV7-3 and TRBJ2-6; D unresolved. The sample here was peripheral blood mononuclear cells, taken before any cancer treatment. In DNA, the CDR3 is TGTGCCAGCAGCCCGGCTTGGGCCAACGTCCTGACTTTC. Its protein product is CASSPAWANVLTF.